The T cell receptor (beta chain) under discussion was sequenced for a study of cytomegalovirus exposure and HLA in healthy donors. General observations from the study: Among the sequence variants, a highly shared cluster was likely an artifact of sequencing.

For this clone: Its target is not known.

CDR1 and CDR2 from the germline V gene are SGHDT and YYEEEE. V was trimmed by 3 bases and J by 4 bases, leaving 13 bases between them. This CDR3 comprises 14 residues. PCR employed 60 Vbeta and 13 Jbeta primers. The repertoire was sequenced with immunoSEQ multiplex PCR; TCRdb's copy has only in-frame clones and lacks some. Among 100,000 to 150,000 clones, about two thirds were seen once, and the ten largest hold roughly 2.7%. No CMV serostatus entry exists for this donor. The sequence derives from a human donor in good health. This chain connects TRBV5-6 to TRBJ1-2; weak D call: TRBD1 (6 bases). The sequencing input was PBMCs. CDR3 in amino acids: CASSSRGFGYGYTF. For the CDR3, the DNA is TGTGCCAGCAGCTCCAGGGGTTTCGGCTATGGCTACACCTTC. The whole variable domain, remainder taken from reference TRBV5-6 and TRBJ1-2, is DAGVTQSPTHLIKTRGQQVTLRCSPKSGHDTVSWYQQALGQGPQFIFQYYEEEERQRGNFPDRFSGHQFPNYSSELNVNALLLGDSALYLCASSSRGFGYGYTFGSGTRLTVV.